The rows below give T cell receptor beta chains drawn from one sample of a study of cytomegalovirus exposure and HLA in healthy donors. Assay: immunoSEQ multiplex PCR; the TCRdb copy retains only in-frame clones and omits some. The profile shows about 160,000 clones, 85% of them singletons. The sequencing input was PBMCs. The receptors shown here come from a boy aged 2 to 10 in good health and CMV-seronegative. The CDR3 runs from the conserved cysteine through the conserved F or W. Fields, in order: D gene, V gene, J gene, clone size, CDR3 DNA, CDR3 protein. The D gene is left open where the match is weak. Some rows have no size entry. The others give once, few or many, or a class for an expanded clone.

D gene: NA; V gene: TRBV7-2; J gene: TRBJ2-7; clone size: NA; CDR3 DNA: TGTGCCAGCAGCTTTGGCCTGGGTCCGGGCGAGCAGTACTTC; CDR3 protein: CASSFGLGPGEQYF
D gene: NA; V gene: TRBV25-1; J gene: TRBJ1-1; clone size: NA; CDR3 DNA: TGTGCCAGCAGTTTTGGGCCCGACGGATGTGAAGCTTTCTTT; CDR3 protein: CASSFGPDGCEAFF
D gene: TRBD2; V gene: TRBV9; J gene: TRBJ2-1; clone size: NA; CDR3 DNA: TGTGCCAGCAGCGTAGCCGGGACTAGCGCGTACTCCTACAATGAGCAGTTCTTC; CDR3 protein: CASSVAGTSAYSYNEQFF
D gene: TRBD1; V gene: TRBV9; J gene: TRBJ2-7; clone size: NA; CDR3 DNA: TGTGCCAGCAGCGCTGACAGGGACGCGACCTACGAGCAGTACTTC; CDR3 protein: CASSADRDATYEQYF
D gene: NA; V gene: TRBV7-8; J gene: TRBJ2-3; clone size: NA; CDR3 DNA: TGTGCCAGCAGCCCCCGGACTCGTACAGATACGCAGTATTTT; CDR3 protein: CASSPRTRTDTQYF
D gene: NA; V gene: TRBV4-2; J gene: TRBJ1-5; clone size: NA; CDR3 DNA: TGTGCCAGCAGCCAAGACCCCCGGAGTAATCAGCCCCAGCATTTT; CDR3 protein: CASSQDPRSNQPQHF
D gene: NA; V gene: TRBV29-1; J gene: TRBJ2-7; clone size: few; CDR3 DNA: TGCAGCGTCGACACAGGGGGGGACTACGAGCAGTACTTC; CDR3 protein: CSVDTGGDYEQYF
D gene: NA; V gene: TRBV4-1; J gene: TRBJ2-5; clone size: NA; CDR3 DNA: TGCGCCAGCAGCCCCCCATCAGGGAAAGAGACCCAGTACTTC; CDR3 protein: CASSPPSGKETQYF
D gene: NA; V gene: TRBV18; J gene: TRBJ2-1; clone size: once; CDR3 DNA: TGTGCCAGCTCGCAAACTCGCACGAGCTCCTACAATGAGCAGTTCTTC; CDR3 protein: CASSQTRTSSYNEQFF
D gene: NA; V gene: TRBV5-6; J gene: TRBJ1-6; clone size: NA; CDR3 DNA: TGTGCCAGCAGCCCGCGGGGGGCACCCCTCCACTTT; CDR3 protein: CASSPRGAPLHF
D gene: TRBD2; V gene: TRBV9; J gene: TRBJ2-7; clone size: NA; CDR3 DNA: TGTGCCAGCAGCCCTCGGTGGGTAGCGGGAGACGAGCAGTACTTC; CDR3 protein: CASSPRWVAGDEQYF
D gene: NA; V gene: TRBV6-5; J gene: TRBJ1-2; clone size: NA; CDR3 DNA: TGTGCCAGCGGAGGGGTGTGGGGCTACACCTTC; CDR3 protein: CASGGVWGYTF
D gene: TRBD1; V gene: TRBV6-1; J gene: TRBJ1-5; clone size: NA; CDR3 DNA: TGTGCCAGCAGGGACAGGGGGCTAGACAATCAGCCCCAGCATTTT; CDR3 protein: CASRDRGLDNQPQHF
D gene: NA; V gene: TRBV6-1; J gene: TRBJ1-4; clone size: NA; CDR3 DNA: TGTGCCAGCAGTCCAGCGCCCCCGGTTAATGAAAAACTGTTTTTT; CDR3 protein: CASSPAPPVNEKLFF
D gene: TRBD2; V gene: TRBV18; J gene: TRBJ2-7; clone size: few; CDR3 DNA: TGTGCCAGCTTTAGGGACAGGGGACTAGCGGGAGTTGGAGAGCAGTACTTC; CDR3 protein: CASFRDRGLAGVGEQYF
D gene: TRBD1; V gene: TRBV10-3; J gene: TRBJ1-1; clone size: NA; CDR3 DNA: TGTGCCATCACCGGGACAGGGAGGAACACTGAAGCTTTCTTT; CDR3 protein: CAITGTGRNTEAFF
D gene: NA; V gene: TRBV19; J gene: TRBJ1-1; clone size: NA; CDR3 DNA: TGTGCCAGTAGTCCCCGGGACACCATTCCTGAAGCTTTCTTT; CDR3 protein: CASSPRDTIPEAFF
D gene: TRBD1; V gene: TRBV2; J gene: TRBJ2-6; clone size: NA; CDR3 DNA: TGTGCCAGCAGGACCAGGGGGCCTGGGGCCAACGTCCTGACTTTC; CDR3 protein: CASRTRGPGANVLTF
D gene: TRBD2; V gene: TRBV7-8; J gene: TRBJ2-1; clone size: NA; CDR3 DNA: TGTGCCAGCAGCTTGGGCGGGGGAACCTACAATGAGCAGTTCTTC; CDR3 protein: CASSLGGGTYNEQFF
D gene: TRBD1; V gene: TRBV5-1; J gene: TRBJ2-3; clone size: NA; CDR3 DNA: TGCGCCAGCAGCTACAGGGGTGGAGAGAGGGAGACAGATACGCAGTATTTT; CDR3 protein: CASSYRGGERETDTQYF
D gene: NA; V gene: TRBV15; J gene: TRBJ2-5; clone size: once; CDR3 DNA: TGTGCCACCAGCTATCCGGACTCCAGGCAAGAGACCCAGTACTTC; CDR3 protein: CATSYPDSRQETQYF
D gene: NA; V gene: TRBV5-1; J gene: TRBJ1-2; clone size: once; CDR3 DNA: TGCGCCAGCAGCTTGGGATGGGCAGGGGCTGGAGGCTACACCTTC; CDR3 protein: CASSLGWAGAGGYTF
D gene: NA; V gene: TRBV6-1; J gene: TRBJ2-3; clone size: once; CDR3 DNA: TGTGCCAGCAGTGAGGACTGGACTAGCACAGATACGCAGTATTTT; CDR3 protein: CASSEDWTSTDTQYF
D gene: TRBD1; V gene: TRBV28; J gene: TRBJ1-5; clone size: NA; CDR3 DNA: TGTGCCAGCAGTCTGATACAGGGGGCGAATCAGCCCCAGCATTTT; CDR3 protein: CASSLIQGANQPQHF
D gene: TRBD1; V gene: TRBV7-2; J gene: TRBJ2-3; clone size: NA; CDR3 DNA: TGTGCCAGCAGCTTAGAGGGGGCTGCAACAGATACGCAGTATTTT; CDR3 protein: CASSLEGAATDTQYF
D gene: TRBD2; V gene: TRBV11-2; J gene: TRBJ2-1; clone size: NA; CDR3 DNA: TGTGCCAGCAGCCCTGGGCTAGCGGGGGGTTATGAGCAGTTCTTC; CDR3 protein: CASSPGLAGGYEQFF
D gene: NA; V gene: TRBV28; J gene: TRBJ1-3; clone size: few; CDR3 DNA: TGTGCCAGCAGCCCCTCGACTGGTGGAAACACCATATATTTT; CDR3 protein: CASSPSTGGNTIYF
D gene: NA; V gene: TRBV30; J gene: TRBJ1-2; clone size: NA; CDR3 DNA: TGTGCCTGGGGGGACATCGCGACCTATGGCTACACCTTC; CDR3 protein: CAWGDIATYGYTF
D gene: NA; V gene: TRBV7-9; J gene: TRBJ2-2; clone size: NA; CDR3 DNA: TGTGCCAGCAGGGAGACAATTACAGGGAACGAAAAAACCGGGGAGCTGTTTTTT; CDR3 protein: CASRETITGNEKTGELFF
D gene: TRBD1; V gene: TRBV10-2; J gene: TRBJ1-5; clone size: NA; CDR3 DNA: TGCGCCAGCAGCATCGGACAGGGAAGCAATCAGCCCCAGCATTTT; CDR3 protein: CASSIGQGSNQPQHF
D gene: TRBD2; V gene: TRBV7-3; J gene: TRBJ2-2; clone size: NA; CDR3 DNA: TGTGCCAGCGGGCCTAGCGGGAGTAACACCGGGGAGCTGTTTTTT; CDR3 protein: CASGPSGSNTGELFF
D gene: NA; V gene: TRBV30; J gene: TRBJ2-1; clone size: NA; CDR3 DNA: TGTGCCTGGACCCGGACGGGAGTGGGGAATGAGCAGTTCTTC; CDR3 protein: CAWTRTGVGNEQFF
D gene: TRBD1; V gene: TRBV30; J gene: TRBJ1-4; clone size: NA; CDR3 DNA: TGTGCCTGGAGTGTACTCCCGGGACAGGGAAATGAAAAACTGTTTTTT; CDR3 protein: CAWSVLPGQGNEKLFF
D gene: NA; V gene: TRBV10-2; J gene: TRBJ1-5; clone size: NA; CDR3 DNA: TGCGCCAGCAGTGAGCACTGGGACACGCTCCCCAAGGACAATCAGCCCCAGCATTTT; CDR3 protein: CASSEHWDTLPKDNQPQHF
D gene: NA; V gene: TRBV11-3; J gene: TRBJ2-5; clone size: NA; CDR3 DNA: TGTGCCAGCAGCGGAGCCGACAGTTCAGAGACCCAGTACTTC; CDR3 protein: CASSGADSSETQYF
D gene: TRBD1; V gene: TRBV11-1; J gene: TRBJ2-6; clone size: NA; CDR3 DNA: TGTGCCAGCAGCTTAGAAACCAGGGGGAGACTATCTGGGGCCAACGTCCTGACTTTC; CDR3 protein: CASSLETRGRLSGANVLTF
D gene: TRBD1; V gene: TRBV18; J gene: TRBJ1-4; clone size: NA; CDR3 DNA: TGTGCCAGCTCACCACGACGGGACAGGAGTGAAAAACTGTTTTTT; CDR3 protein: CASSPRRDRSEKLFF
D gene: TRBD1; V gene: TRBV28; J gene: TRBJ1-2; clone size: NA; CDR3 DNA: TGTGCCAGCACCTTTATGGGACAGGTATCCTATGGCTACACCTTC; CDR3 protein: CASTFMGQVSYGYTF
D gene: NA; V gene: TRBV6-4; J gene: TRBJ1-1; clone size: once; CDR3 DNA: TGTGCCAGCAGTGTCCTTTGGGGGGGCGAAGCTTTCTTT; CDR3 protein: CASSVLWGGEAFF
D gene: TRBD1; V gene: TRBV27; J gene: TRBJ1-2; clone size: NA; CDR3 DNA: TGTGCCAGCAGCGGGACAGGGTACGGCTACACCTTC; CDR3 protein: CASSGTGYGYTF
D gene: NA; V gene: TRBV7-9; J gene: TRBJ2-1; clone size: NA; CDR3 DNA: TGTTCCAGCAGCCACGCAAGGGAGTATGGGTTCAATGAGCAGTTCTTC; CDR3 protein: CSSSHAREYGFNEQFF
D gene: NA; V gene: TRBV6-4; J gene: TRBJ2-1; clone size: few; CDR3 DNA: TGTGCCAGCAGTGACTCCGGACTAAAGTCCTACAATGAGCAGTTCTTC; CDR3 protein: CASSDSGLKSYNEQFF
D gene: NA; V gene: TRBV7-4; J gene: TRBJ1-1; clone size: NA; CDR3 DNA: TGTGCCAGCAGCTTAGTTCAGGGGAACACTGAAGCTTTCTTT; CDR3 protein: CASSLVQGNTEAFF
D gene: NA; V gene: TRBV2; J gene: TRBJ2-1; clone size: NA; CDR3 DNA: TGTGTCAGCATGGGGGCCGCAGGGTTCTACAATGAGCAGTTCTTC; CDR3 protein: CVSMGAAGFYNEQFF
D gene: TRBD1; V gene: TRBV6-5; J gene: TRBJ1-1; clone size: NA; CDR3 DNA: TGTGCCAGCAGTTACGGGACAGGGGGGGCTGAAGCTTTCTTT; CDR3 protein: CASSYGTGGAEAFF
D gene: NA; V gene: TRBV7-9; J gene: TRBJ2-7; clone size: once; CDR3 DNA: TGTTCCAGCAGCACACACAGGGTAGAGTCCTACGAGCAGTACTTC; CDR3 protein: CSSSTHRVESYEQYF
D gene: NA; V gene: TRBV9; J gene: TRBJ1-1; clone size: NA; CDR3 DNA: TGTGCCAGCAGCCTCGGAGGGAGCACTGAAGCTTTCTTT; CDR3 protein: CASSLGGSTEAFF
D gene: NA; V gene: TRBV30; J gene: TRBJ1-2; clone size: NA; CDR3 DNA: TGTGCCTGGACGGTTAACTATGGCTACACCTTC; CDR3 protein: CAWTVNYGYTF
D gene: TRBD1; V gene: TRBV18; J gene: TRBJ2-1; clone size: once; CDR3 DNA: TGTGCCAGCGCTCAGGGGGATGACAACAATGAGCAGTTCTTC; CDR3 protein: CASAQGDDNNEQFF
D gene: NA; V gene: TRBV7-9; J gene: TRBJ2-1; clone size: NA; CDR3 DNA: TGTTCCAGCAGCTTAGAGGGGTCTGACGATGAGCAGTTCTTC; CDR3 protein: CSSSLEGSDDEQFF
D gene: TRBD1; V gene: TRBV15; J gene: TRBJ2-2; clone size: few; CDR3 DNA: TGTGCCACCACCTCGGGACAGGGTAACACCGGGGAGCTGTTTTTT; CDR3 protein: CATTSGQGNTGELFF
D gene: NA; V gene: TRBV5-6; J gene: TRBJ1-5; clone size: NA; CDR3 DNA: TGTGCCAGCAGCTTGGCAGGCAGGGCCAATCAGCCCCAGCATTTT; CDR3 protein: CASSLAGRANQPQHF
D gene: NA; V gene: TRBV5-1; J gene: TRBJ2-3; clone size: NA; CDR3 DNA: TGCGCCAGCAGCCCCGGAGGGGCTGGTAGAGATACGCAGTATTTT; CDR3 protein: CASSPGGAGRDTQYF
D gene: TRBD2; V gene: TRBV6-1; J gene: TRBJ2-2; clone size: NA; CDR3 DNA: TGTGCCAGCAGTGCGACTAGCGGGGGCCGAAACACCGGGGAGCTGTTTTTT; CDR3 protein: CASSATSGGRNTGELFF
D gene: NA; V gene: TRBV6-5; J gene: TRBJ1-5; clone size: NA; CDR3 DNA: TGTGCCAGCGGGTCCTGGGCAGGGCGAGGTCAGCCCCAGCATTTT; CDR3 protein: CASGSWAGRGQPQHF
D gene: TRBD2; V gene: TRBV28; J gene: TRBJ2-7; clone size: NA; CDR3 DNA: TGTGCCAGCAGTTCCTACTGGACTAGCTTAACTTCGATCTCCTACGAGCAGTACTTC; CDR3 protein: CASSSYWTSLTSISYEQYF
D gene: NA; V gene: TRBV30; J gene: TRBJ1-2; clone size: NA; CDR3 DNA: TGTGCCTGGAGTGGTCTCGGGGGCTACACCTTC; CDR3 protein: CAWSGLGGYTF
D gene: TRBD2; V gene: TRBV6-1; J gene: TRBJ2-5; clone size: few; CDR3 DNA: TGTGCCAGCAGTTTAAGCGGGGGGGCTTCGGAGACCCAGTACTTC; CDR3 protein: CASSLSGGASETQYF
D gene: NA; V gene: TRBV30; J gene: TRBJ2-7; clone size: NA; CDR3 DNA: TGTGCCTGGAGTGGACTCCCGAACGCCTACGAGCAGTACTTC; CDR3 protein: CAWSGLPNAYEQYF
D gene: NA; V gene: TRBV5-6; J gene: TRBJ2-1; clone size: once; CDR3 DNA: TGTGCCAGCAGCTTGGGGGGAGCGAATGAGCAGTTCTTC; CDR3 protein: CASSLGGANEQFF